These T cell receptor beta chains were read from a single sample in a study of blood T cell repertoires in COVID-19. Sequenced by immunoSEQ multiplex PCR; TCRdb stores in-frame clones only, minus some. The data contain under 300,000 clones, more than 70% of them singletons. Sequencing was done on a sample of peripheral blood. The receptors shown here come from a woman between 40 and 50 years old who had recovered from COVID-19. The CDR3 runs from the conserved cysteine through the conserved F or W.

v_gene,CDR3aa
TRBV18,CASSRTGGTEAFF
TRBV9,CASSDLDRAFSPLHF
TRBV6-5,CASTLAGTDTQYF
TRBV3-1/TRBV3-2,CASSPLWGGTEAFF
TRBV7-6,CASSLAGGTGRSEQYF
TRBV6-5,CASMGAGGRDQPQHF
TRBV5-4,CASSSPPGQRQETQYF
TRBV7-8,CASSPVWAPSGNTIYF
TRBV27,CASSLSLASGSTRYSSYNEQFF
TRBV6-7,CASSYPGLAGGPLVEQFF
TRBV6-5,CASSYSIPDGEGGYTF
TRBV30,CAWSAGVYGYTF
TRBV5-1,CASRASGEQYF
TRBV7-2,CASSFGHGAANEQFF
TRBV11-2,CASRGGGGYTF
TRBV19,CASSILPGLLYF
TRBV9,CASSVGGSNQPQHF
TRBV2,CASSEARGPQGSYNSPLHF
TRBV5-1,CASSGGDRQGNTIYF
TRBV7-9,CASSAGQGAYEQYF
TRBV5-4,CASSQGQAPGYTF
TRBV11-2,CASSLQSGWENEKLFF
TRBV5-1,CASSLALGQGESAFF
TRBV5-4,CASSKKGVGGNTIYF
TRBV29-1,CSVWLGSGNTEAFF
TRBV6-4,CASRRGTEAFF
TRBV4-3,CASSTSGLAGGTGELFF
TRBV11-2,CASSSRTSGYTNTGELFF
TRBV18,CASSPRGANQPQHF
TRBV5-1,CASSHGQGRDTQYF